This T cell receptor (beta chain) was documented in a study of cytomegalovirus exposure and HLA in healthy donors. In the study overall: Findings of an earlier analysis included some 120 million unique TCR beta sequences from 200 million or so T cells. Ancestry clustering placed around four fifths of under 450 genotyped donors in the Caucasian-associated cluster. Study-level points and caveats: Most TCR sequences were rare, but some public TCRs occurred in many donors.

60 Vbeta and 13 Jbeta primers were used in PCR. TCRdb's copy holds only in-frame clones and misses some; the assay was immunoSEQ multiplex PCR. The table includes about 87,000 clones, approximately 69% detected once. As concerns this clone: Its antigen is unidentified.

The germline V gene has CDR1 SGHVS and CDR2 FQNEAQ. With 5 bases removed from V and 0 bases from J, the gap between germline ends came to 10 bases. The CDR3 length is 15 residues. The clonotype was recovered from a man under 40 in good health and CMV-seropositive. The V gene is TRBV7-8, the J gene TRBJ1-4; D ambiguous. Sequences were obtained from PBMCs. For the CDR3, the DNA is TGTGCCAGCAGCCCCCGGCAGGCAACTAATGAAAAACTGTTTTTT. Translation gives CASSPRQATNEKLFF.